Listed below are T cell receptor beta chains from one sample, sequenced in a study of PD-1 blockade in classical Hodgkin lymphoma. Sequenced by immunoSEQ multiplex PCR; TCRdb stores in-frame clones only, minus some. The table has 70,000 to 85,000 clones, more than 85% seen once. Sequencing used peripheral blood mononuclear cells (PBMCs), obtained at baseline. Receptor source: a human donor with classical Hodgkin lymphoma. The CDR3 runs from the conserved cysteine through the conserved F or W.

length	V	J	CDR3
14	TRBV12-5	TRBJ2-7	CASREPGLAYEQYF
15	TRBV5-6	TRBJ1-2	CASSLRIVPNYGYTF
12	TRBV2	TRBJ1-4	CASSPSYEKLFF
15	TRBV7-9	TRBJ2-1	CASSLAVGHNNEQFF
17	TRBV5-1	TRBJ2-5	CASSDPTGFGVQETQYF
16	TRBV9	TRBJ2-1	CASSASAGLAGDEQFF
13	TRBV6-5	TRBJ1-1	CASSTDRNTEAFF
12	TRBV10-2	TRBJ2-3	CASSQDTDTQYF
14	TRBV30	TRBJ1-5	CAWSVLLGNQPQHF
13	TRBV14	TRBJ2-3	CASSQVVGDTQYF
18	TRBV9	TRBJ2-2	CASSPRPGQVGNPGELFF
11	TRBV30	TRBJ2-3	CAWRGSDTQYF
14	TRBV28	TRBJ2-7	CASSDRDSSYEQYF
14	TRBV28	TRBJ1-1	CASSLFSGGTEAFF
16	TRBV6-1	TRBJ2-7	CASSAPPGTVTYEQYF
12	TRBV10-1	TRBJ1-2	CASTDRRDGYTF
15	TRBV6-5	TRBJ2-7	CASSYSRQGEFEQYF
15	TRBV4-2	TRBJ1-1	CASSQMDRGLTEAFF
14	TRBV5-6	TRBJ1-2	CASSPGGDSYGYTF
14	TRBV6-6	TRBJ2-7	CASSYRDSFYEQYF